This T cell receptor beta chain came from a study of blood T cell repertoires in COVID-19. Study-wide context: The United States, Italy and Spain were the sources of the acute and convalescent COVID-19 samples. T cells, B-cell-depleted T cells, or PBMCs provided the cDNA or gDNA that served as material.

This CDR3 is 17 amino acids long. V was clipped by 2 bases and J by 4 bases, with 21 bases between them. The germline gives CDR1 SGDLS, CDR2 YYNGEE. Authors' methods: For nucleated cells, counts were estimated from reference gene primer amplification. Clones were read by immunoSEQ multiplex PCR, and TCRdb kept only the in-frame ones, dropping some. That table gives V, J and clone size, and the DNA gave D and trimming. Found here are about 37,000 clones, roughly 86% of them singletons; the top ten hold more than 7%. The chain has TRBV9 and TRBJ2-5; perhaps TRBD2 as D (5 bases). The specimen sequenced was peripheral blood. This sequence was found in a human donor in a cohort sampled during active COVID-19. CDR3 sequence reads: CASSVKEVGAVRETQYF. DNA for the CDR3: TGTGCCAGCAGCGTGAAGGAGGTGGGAGCGGTTCGAGAGACCCAGTACTTC.